This TCR beta chain was found in a study of CD8 T cells in ankylosing spondylitis. General study findings and limits: Clones linked to disease, bearing a CD8+ phenotype, were relatively rare in peripheral blood. The authors reported significant enrichment of disease-linked clones in matched ankylosing spondylitis synovial fluid. A TCR beta motif of 8 or 9 highly homologous variants appeared characteristic of ankylosing spondylitis blood.

Comment on this clonotype: Antigen specificity is unknown.

Researchers built TCR beta libraries using quantitative 5'-RACE with molecular barcodes. MiXCR, applied by TCRdb to the 5' RACE reads, yields one record per CDR3 protein. The sample holds 250,000 to 350,000 distinct CDR3 sequences, around 20% seen once. With 3 bases clipped from V and 0 bases from J, the junction kept 5 bases outside the gene matches. CDR3 size: 16 residues. The source of this sequence is a female donor with ankylosing spondylitis or in good health (not recorded which). The specimen was blood, either unsorted or a sorted T cell fraction (not recorded which). The chain uses TRBV12-3 or TRBV12-4 and TRBJ2-1; 7 bases agree with TRBD2. Here the CDR3 reads CASSFPAGSSYNEQFF. DNA of the CDR3: TGTGCCAGCAGTTTTCCAGCGGGGAGCTCCTACAATGAGCAGTTCTTC.